This T cell receptor beta chain was sequenced in a study of chemoradiotherapy in HPV16-positive cancers. Study at large: Candidate HPV-specific T-cell clones and common TCR motifs came from functional assays in a couple of HPV16-positive patients. Study-wide findings and caveats: Non-HPV-specific T cells did not expand in tumors during treatment, whereas candidate HPV-specific clones and E7-related motifs did.

With respect to this clone: Its matching antigen is unknown.

TCRdb's table, derived via immunoSEQ multiplex PCR, lists solely in-frame clones and lacks some. The table records tens of thousands of clones, 90% of them present only once. Over chemoradiotherapy, repertoires were sampled more than once. CDR3 size: 13 residues. Germline assignment: CDR1 MNHEY and CDR2 SVGAGI. With 9 bases removed from V and 10 bases from J, the gap between germline ends came to 19 bases. Here the sequenced sample was blood, taken from a patient who underwent chemoradiotherapy. This clonotype originated in a human donor with HPV-associated anogenital cancer. The chain links TRBV6-5 to TRBJ2-1, with unresolved D. The CDR3 loop reads CASRRTLTREQFF. The CDR3 coding sequence is TGTGCCAGTCGTCGCACCTTGACGCGGGAGCAGTTCTTC.